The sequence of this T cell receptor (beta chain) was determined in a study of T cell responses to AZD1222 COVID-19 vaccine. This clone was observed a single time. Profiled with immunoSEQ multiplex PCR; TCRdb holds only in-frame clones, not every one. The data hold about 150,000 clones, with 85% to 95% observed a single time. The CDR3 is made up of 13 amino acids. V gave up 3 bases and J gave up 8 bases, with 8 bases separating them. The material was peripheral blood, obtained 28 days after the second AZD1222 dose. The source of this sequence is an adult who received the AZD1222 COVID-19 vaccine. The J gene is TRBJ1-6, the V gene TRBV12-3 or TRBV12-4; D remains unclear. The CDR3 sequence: CASSLSVYSPLHF. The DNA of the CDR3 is TGTGCCAGCAGTTTGAGCGTTTATTCACCCCTCCACTTT.